The present T cell receptor beta chain was sequenced within a study of T cell changes during pregnancy in multiple sclerosis (dated by TCRdb to the late 2010s). With regard to the full study: The study looked at changes in the T cell repertoire across pregnancy in women with multiple sclerosis.

Its CDR3 holds 14 amino acids, cysteine through phenylalanine. The only DNA kept is the CDR3, 42 bases in frame from the first base. Reading the germline V gene (reference sequence) gives CDR1 SSHAT and CDR2 FNYEAQ. Trimming takes 5 bases off V and 3 bases off J; junction bases not matched to a gene: 7. Worth noting for this clone: What this receptor recognizes is not known. The sample holds no much larger clone one base away, and base qualities are not on file.

The receptor library was made with the immunoSEQ multiplex PCR assay. TCRdb re-hosts the immuneACCESS table, in-frame sequences only. Its copies lack some clones; in the studies checked, an unresolved V gene accounts for under half of them, and the cause for the rest is not known. This sample is represented by roughly 46,000 clones; roughly 80% of them were singletons. The ten largest make up about 0.64% of the sample. Sample: CD4+ T cells from peripheral blood mononuclear cells, taken before pregnancy. The origin of this receptor is a female donor with multiple sclerosis, enrolled in a pregnancy study. The V gene is TRBV7-7 and the J gene is TRBJ2-7; 7 central bases correspond to TRBD1. The CDR3 region has the sequence CASSRGQPFYEQYF. The bases are TGTGCCAGCAGCCGGGGACAGCCCTTCTACGAGCAGTACTTC.